What follows describes a single TCR beta chain. The sample is drawn from a study of blood T cell repertoires in COVID-19. Study summary: There were acute and convalescent COVID-19 samples, and they came from the United States, Italy and Spain. T cells, B-cell-depleted T cells, or PBMCs supplied cDNA or gDNA.

Per the authors' pipeline: The assay estimated nucleated cells by amplifying reference gene primers. The assay was immunoSEQ multiplex PCR, and TCRdb's table has in-frame clones only and misses some. That table gives V, J and clone size, and the DNA gave D and trimming. Of approximately 90,000 clones in the sample, 78% were seen once. Seattle's enrolled individuals joined amid active infection and were then monitored longitudinally. J lost 6 bases, V lost 0 bases, and 8 bases had no gene match. Germline V gene sequence: CDR1 MNHEY, CDR2 SVGAGI. This CDR3 is built from 16 residues. V is TRBV6-5 and J is TRBJ2-5; 9 bases are a match to TRBD1. The sequenced material came from peripheral blood. This sequence originates from a man aged 70-80 years with COVID-19, enrolled during active disease. The CDR3 sequence: CASSYSSGTGSKTQYF. The CDR3 DNA reads TGTGCCAGCAGTTACTCATCCGGGACAGGGAGTAAGACCCAGTACTTC.